The entry below gives a single T cell receptor beta chain sequence along with its context. Naive CD8 isolation took CD45RO-negative cells positively selected for CCR7 and excluded terminally differentiated effector memory CD45RA+ cells. The CDR3 has 17 amino acids. V trimming: 0 bases; J trimming: 1 base; junction bases outside the gene matches: 1. CDR1 and CDR2 from the germline V gene are SNHLY and FYNNEI. This record comes from a study of shared clonotypes between healthy human individuals. Assay used: immunoSEQ multiplex PCR; TCRdb lists only in-frame clones, some missing. The sample records about 2 million clones, about 94% being singletons.

The sequence came from a man between 18 and 29 years old in good health. The sample comprised naive CD8+ T cells sorted from blood. The chain is built from TRBV2 and TRBJ2-5; 14 nucleotides agree with TRBD2. CDR3 sequence: CASSEAGTSGGQETQYF. Here the CDR3 DNA reads TGTGCCAGCAGTGAAGCGGGGACTAGCGGGGGCCAAGAGACCCAGTACTTC.